The 21 T cell receptor beta chains given below trace back to one sample, sequenced in a study of synovial regulatory T cells in juvenile arthritis. General study points: Blood Treg cells that were inflammation-associated showed lower TCR diversity than other blood Treg cells.

No antigen has been identified for these receptors. Using immunoSEQ multiplex PCR, the repertoire was profiled, and TCRdb retains in-frame clones only, with some absent. This sample's table has about 9,900 clones. Input material: Treg cells from blood. Stated subset: HLA-DR+ inflammation-associated blood Treg cells. The source is a donor aged 2-35 years with juvenile idiopathic arthritis.

The chain couples TRBV15 to TRBJ1-6; TCRdb's D call of TRBD1 is untestable without DNA. The CDR3 is 16 amino acids. No DNA sequence is on record. CDR1 is LNHNV, CDR2 YYDKDF, per germline (reference sequence). CDR3 region: CATSSPTGYYNSPLHF.

The rearrangement joins TRBV14 to TRBJ1-2. This CDR3 has 13 amino acids. No DNA is given. CDR1 is SGHDN, CDR2 FVKESK, per germline. The CDR3 loop reads CASSQTWNYGYTF.

The chain uses TRBV30 and TRBJ2-2; TCRdb's D call, TRBD1, is unchecked because there is no DNA. This CDR3 has 14 amino acids. Nucleotide data are not available. CDR1 GTSNPN and CDR2 SVGIG come from the germline V gene (reference sequence). The CDR3 protein is CAWSAIRVPGELFF.

The chain is built from TRBV5-1 and TRBJ2-2. CDR1 and CDR2 from the germline V gene are SGHRS and YFSETQ. The CDR3 is made up of 14 amino acids. No DNA has been recorded. The CDR3 loop reads CASSLAPNTGELFF.

The chain has TRBV6-1 and TRBJ1-2. The CDR3 is 12 residues long. Only the protein sequence is given. CDR1 is MNHNS, CDR2 SASEGT, per germline. The CDR3 sequence is CASSERLYGYTF.

The chain combines TRBV6-4 with TRBJ2-2; TCRdb indicates TRBD2, and absent DNA this call remains unverified. CDR3 length equals 15 residues. No DNA is listed. Germline V lookup: CDR1 MRHNA, CDR2 SNTAGT. CDR3 region: CASSDGHGGTGELFF.

The chain combines TRBV25-1 with TRBJ2-7. Germline V CDR1 and CDR2: MGHDK, SYGVNS. The CDR3 totals 14 residues. Only the protein is on record. Here the CDR3 reads CASSECPPSYEQYF.

The chain combines TRBV28 with TRBJ2-3; TCRdb picks TRBD2, but there is no DNA to check that call. Germline lookup yields CDR1 MDHEN and CDR2 SYDVKM. The CDR3 has 19 amino acids. No DNA has been recorded. The CDR3 sequence: CASSFAPGTSGVSTDTQYF.

This chain links TRBV5-1 with TRBJ2-2; no DNA is available, so the TRBD2 call from TCRdb remains unchecked. This CDR3 has 13 amino acids. There is no recorded DNA. Germline V CDR1 and CDR2: SGHRS, YFSETQ. The CDR3 sequence: CASSLGFEGELFF.

The chain recombines TRBV6-1 with TRBJ1-2. The germline gives CDR1 MNHNS, CDR2 SASEGT. The CDR3 runs 15 residues. This entry has no DNA. CDR3 region: CASSESDKGAYGYTF.

V and J are TRBV30 and TRBJ1-5; the TCRdb D gene call, TRBD1, has no DNA to confirm it. Germline CDR1 and CDR2: GTSNPN and SVGIG (reference sequence). The CDR3 spans 14 residues. No DNA is given. This chain's CDR3 is CAWSTQESNQPQHF.

This chain connects TRBV2 to TRBJ2-5. Germline-derived CDR1 and CDR2 are SNHLY and FYNNEI. The length of the CDR3 is 13 residues. Only the protein is on record. The CDR3 here is CASSEEVKETQYF.

The chain recombines TRBV27 with TRBJ2-2; TCRdb names TRBD2, which stays unverified in the absence of DNA. The CDR3 consists of 16 residues. DNA for this receptor is not on file. CDR1 and CDR2 from the germline V gene are MNHEY and SMNVEV (reference sequence). The CDR3 region is CASSSTYASDTGELFF.

V usage is TRBV10-3 and J usage is TRBJ1-1; TCRdb's D call, TRBD1, is unchecked because there is no DNA. The CDR3 extends over 16 amino acids. The coding DNA is unavailable. Germline loops: CDR1 ENHRY, CDR2 SYGVKD. The CDR3 spells CAISSTGTGVSTEAFF.

The chain joins TRBV7-2 to TRBJ1-5. The CDR3 runs 15 residues. The nucleotide record is missing. Germline values: CDR1 SGHTA, CDR2 FQGNSA. The CDR3 loop is CASSLNAYGNQPQHF.

This chain uses TRBV28 with TRBJ1-1; TCRdb's assignment of TRBD1 cannot be checked, as there is no DNA. CDR3 length: 12 amino acids. The record lacks a DNA sequence. Germline V gene lookup returns CDR1 MDHEN and CDR2 SYDVKM. CDR3 in amino acids: CASYTGGTEAFF. The full variable domain, rest sourced from reference TRBV28 and TRBJ1-1, is DVKVTQSSRYLVKRTGEKVFLECVQDMDHENMFWYRQDPGLGLRLIYFSYDVKMKEKGDIPEGYSVSREKKERFSLILESASTNQTSMYLCASYTGGTEAFFGQGTRLTVV.

This chain joins TRBV5-1 and TRBJ2-1; the TCRdb call, TRBD1, lacks DNA for checking. This CDR3 spans 15 amino acids. Nucleotide data are not available. Germline V gene sequence: CDR1 SGHRS, CDR2 YFSETQ. This chain's CDR3 is CASSLEGPGYNEQFF.

V and J are TRBV5-1 and TRBJ2-5; without DNA, the TCRdb call of TRBD2 cannot be checked. The CDR3 runs 16 residues. The coding DNA is unavailable. The germline gives CDR1 SGHRS, CDR2 YFSETQ. The CDR3 sequence is CASTSGGARVQETQYF.

This chain joins TRBV9 and TRBJ1-4; checking the TCRdb D call of TRBD1 is not possible without DNA. CDR3 size: 15 residues. No DNA is given. CDR1 and CDR2 (germline): SGDLS, YYNGEE. Here the CDR3 reads CASSKWDRENEKLFF.

The rearrangement uses TRBV6-1 and TRBJ1-6. Germline V gene lookup returns CDR1 MNHNS and CDR2 SASEGT. This CDR3 is 12 amino acids long. Nucleotide data are not available. The CDR3: CASSEPYSPLHF.

This clone is identified as medium-sized (0.01 to 0.1%) from frequency. The chain employs TRBV5-8 and TRBJ2-3; the D call of TRBD2 rests on TCRdb alone, since no DNA is present to check it. In germline, CDR1 is SGHTS, CDR2 YDEGEE. The CDR3 is made up of 8 amino acids. No DNA appears here. CDR3 in amino acids: CASSLSYF.